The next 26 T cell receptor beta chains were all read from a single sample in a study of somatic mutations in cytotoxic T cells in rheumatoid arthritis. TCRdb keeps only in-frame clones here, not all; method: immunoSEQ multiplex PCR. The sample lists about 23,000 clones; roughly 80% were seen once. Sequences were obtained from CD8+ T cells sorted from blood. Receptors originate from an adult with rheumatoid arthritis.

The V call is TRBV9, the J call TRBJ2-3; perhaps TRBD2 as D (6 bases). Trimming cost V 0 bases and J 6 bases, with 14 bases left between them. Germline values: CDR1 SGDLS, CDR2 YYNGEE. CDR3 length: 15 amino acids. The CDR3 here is CASSVGGGYRDTQYF. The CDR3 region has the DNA TGTGCCAGCAGCGTAGGTGGAGGGTATCGGGATACGCAGTATTTT.

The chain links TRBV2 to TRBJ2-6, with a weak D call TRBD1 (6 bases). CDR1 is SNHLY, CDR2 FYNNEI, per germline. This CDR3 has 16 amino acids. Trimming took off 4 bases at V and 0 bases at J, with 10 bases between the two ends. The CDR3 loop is CASSVQGGSGANVLTF. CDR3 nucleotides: TGTGCCAGCAGTGTACAGGGCGGCTCTGGGGCCAACGTCCTGACTTTC.

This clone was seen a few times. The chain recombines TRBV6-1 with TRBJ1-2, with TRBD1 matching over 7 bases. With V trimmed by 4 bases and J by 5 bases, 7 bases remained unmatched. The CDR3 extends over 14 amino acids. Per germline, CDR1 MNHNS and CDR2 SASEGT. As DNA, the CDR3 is TGTGCCAGCAGTGGAAGGGGGCTTACGTATGGCTACACCTTC. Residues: CASSGRGLTYGYTF.

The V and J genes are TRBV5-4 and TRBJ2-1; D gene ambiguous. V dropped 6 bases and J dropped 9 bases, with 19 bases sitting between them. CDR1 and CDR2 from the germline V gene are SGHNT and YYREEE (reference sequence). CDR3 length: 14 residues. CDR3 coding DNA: TGTGCCAGCACCTCCCGAGTGGGCCCCGTTGAGCAGTTCTTC. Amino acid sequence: CASTSRVGPVEQFF.

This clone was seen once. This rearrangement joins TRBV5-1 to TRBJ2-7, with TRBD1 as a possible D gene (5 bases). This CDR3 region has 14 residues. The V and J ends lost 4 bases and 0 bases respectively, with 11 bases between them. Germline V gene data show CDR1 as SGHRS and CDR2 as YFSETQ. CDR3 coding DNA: TGCGCCAGCAGCCTCGGACACTCCTCCTACGAGCAGTACTTC. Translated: CASSLGHSSYEQYF.

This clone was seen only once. CDR3 bases: TGTGCCAGCAGCTTAGTACCGACCAGAGGGGGAAATTCACCCCTCCACTTT. Translating gives CASSLVPTRGGNSPLHF. The V call is TRBV7-6, the J call TRBJ1-6; tentatively, D is TRBD1 (6 bases). The germline V and J ends were trimmed by 1 base and 7 bases, with 17 bases remaining between them. The CDR3 has 17 amino acids. Germline assignment: CDR1 SGHVS and CDR2 FNYEAQ.

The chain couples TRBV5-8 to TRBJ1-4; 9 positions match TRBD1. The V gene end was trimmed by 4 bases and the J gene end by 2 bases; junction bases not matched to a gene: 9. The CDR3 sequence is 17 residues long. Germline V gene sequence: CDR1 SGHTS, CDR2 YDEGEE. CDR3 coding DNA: TGTGCCAGCAGCCGGGACAGGGTAACTGCGACTAATGAAAAACTGTTTTTT. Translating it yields CASSRDRVTATNEKLFF.

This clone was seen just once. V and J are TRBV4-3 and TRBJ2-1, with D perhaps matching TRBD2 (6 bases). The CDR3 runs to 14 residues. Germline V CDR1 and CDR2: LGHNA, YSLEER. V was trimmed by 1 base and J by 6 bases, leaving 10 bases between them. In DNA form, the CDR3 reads TGCGCCAGCAGCCAAGTCTATAGCGGCAATGAGCAGTTCTTC. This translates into CASSQVYSGNEQFF.

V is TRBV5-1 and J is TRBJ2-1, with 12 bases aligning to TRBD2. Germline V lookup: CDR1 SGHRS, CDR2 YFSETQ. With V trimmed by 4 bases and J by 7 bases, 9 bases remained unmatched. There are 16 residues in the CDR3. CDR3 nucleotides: TGCGCCAGCAGCCCGGCACGGACTAGCGGGGATAATGAGCAGTTCTTC. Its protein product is CASSPARTSGDNEQFF.

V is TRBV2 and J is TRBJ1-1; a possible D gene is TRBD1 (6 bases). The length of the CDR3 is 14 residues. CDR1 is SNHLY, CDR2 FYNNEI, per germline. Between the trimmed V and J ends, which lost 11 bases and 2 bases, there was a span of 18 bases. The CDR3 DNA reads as TGTGCCGGGGGCTGGCAGGGTGGAAACACTGAAGCTTTCTTT. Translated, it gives CAGGWQGGNTEAFF.

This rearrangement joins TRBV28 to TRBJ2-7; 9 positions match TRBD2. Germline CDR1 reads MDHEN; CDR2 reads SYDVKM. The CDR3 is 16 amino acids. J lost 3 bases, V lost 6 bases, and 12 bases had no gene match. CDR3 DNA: TGTGCCAGCAGCTCCGCGCGGACTAGCGAGAACTACGAGCAGTACTTC. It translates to CASSSARTSENYEQYF.

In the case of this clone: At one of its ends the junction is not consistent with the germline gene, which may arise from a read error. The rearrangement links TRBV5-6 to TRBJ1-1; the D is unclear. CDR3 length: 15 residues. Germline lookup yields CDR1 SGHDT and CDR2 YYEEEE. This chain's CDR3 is CASSLVSVRHNTETF. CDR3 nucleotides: TGTGCCAGCAGCTTGGTATCGGTCAGACATAACACTGAAACCTTT.

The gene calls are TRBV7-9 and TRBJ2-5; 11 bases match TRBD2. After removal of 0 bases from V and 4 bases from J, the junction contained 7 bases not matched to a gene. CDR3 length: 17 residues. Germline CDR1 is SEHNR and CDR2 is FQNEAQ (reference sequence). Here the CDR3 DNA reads TGTGCCAGCAGCTTAGCCCTAGCGGGGGGCCTGGTAGAGACCCAGTACTTC. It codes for CASSLALAGGLVETQYF.

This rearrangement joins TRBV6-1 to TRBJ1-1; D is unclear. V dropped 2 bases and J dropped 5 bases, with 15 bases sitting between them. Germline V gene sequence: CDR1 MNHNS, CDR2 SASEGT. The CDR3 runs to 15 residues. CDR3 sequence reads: CASSERASLGTEAFF. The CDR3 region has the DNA TGTGCCAGCAGTGAACGTGCATCTTTGGGGACTGAAGCTTTCTTT.

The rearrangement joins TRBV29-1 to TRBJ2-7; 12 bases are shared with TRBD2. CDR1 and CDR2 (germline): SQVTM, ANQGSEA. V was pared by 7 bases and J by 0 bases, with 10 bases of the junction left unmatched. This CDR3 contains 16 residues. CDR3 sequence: CSAATSGGLSSYEQYF. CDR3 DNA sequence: TGCAGCGCCGCGACTAGCGGGGGCCTGAGCTCCTACGAGCAGTACTTC.

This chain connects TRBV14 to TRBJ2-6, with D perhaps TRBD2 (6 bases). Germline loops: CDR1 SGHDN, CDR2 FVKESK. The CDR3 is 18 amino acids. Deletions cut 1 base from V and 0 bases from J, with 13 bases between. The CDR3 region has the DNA TGTGCCAGCAGCCAAGGGGCCAGGGAGGCCTCTGGGGCCAACGTCCTGACTTTC. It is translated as CASSQGAREASGANVLTF.

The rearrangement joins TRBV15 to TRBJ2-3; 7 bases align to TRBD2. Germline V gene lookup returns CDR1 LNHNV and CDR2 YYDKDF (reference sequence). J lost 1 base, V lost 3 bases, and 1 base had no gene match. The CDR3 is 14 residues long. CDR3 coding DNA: TGTGCCACCAGCAGTGGGGGGGGCACAGATACGCAGTATTTT. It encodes CATSSGGGTDTQYF.

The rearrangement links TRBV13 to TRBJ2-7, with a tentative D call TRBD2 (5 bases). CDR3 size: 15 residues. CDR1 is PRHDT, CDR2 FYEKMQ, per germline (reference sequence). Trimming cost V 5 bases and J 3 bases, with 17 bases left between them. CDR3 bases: TGTGCCAGCAGCCCACTTGTCGGGGAGTACTACGAGCAGTACTTC. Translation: CASSPLVGEYYEQYF.

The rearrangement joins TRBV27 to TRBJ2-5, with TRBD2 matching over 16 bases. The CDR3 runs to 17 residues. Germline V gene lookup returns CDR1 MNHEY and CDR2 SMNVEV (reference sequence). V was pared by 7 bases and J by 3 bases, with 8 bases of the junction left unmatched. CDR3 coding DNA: TGTGCCAGCAAACCGGGACTAGCGGGGGGGGAGGAAGAGACCCAGTACTTC. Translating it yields CASKPGLAGGEEETQYF.

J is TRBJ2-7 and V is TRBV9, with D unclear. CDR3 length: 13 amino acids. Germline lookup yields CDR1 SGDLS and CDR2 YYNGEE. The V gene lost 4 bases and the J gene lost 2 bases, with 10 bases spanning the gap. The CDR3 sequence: CASSTGRAYEQYF. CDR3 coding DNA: TGTGCCAGCAGCACCGGGCGAGCCTACGAGCAGTACTTC.

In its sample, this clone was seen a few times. The CDR3 DNA is TGCGCCAGCAGTTTCGTTAGAGGAGCTTTCTTT. It yields the protein CASSFVRGAFF. The chain links TRBV4-3 to TRBJ1-1; D is ambiguous. This CDR3 is 11 amino acids long. V lost 6 bases and J lost 10, with 12 bases in between. Germline V gene data show CDR1 as LGHNA and CDR2 as YSLEER.

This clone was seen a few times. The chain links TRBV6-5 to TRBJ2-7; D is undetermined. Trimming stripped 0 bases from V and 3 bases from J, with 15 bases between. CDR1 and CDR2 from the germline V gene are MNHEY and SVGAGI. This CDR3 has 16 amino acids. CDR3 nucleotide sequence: TGTGCCAGCAGTTACTCCCGGACGGTAGTTCGCTACGAGCAGTACTTC. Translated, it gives CASSYSRTVVRYEQYF.

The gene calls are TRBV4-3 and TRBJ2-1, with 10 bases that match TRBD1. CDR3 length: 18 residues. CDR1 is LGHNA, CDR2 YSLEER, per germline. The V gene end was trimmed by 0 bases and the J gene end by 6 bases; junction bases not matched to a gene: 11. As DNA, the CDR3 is TGCGCCAGCAGCCAAGATTTCCTCGACAGGGGGCAAAGCAATGAGCAGTTCTTC. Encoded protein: CASSQDFLDRGQSNEQFF.

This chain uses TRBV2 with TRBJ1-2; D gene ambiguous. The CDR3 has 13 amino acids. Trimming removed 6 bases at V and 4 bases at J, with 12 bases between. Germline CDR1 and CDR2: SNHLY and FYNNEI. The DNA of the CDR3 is TGTGCCAGCAGGGTGGACGGAGCCTATGGCTACACCTTC. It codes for CASRVDGAYGYTF.

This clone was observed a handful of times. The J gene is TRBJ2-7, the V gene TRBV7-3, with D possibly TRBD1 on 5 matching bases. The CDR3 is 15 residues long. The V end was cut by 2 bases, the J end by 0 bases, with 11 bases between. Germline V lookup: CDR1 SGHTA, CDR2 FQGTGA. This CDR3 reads CASSLGADSSYEQYF. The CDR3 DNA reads TGTGCCAGCAGCTTAGGGGCCGACAGCTCCTACGAGCAGTACTTC.

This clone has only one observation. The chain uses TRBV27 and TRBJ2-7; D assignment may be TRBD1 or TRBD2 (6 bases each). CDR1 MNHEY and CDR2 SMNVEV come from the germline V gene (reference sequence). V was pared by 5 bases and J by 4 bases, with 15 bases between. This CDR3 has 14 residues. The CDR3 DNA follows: TGTGCCAGCAGTCCCGAAGGGGGAGGTTACGAGCAGTACTTC. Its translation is CASSPEGGGYEQYF.